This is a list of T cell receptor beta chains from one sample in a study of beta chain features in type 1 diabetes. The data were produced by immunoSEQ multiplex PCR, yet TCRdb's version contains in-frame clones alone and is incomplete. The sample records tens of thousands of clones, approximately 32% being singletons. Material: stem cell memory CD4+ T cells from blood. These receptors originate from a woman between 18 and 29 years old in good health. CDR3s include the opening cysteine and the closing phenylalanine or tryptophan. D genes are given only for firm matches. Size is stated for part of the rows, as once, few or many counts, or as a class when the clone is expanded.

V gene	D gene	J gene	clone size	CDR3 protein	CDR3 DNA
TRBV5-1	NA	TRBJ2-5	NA	CASSSGPQGETQYF	TGCGCCAGCAGCTCCGGGCCCCAGGGAGAGACCCAGTACTTC
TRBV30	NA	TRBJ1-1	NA	CAWSQDSNTEAFF	TGTGCCTGGAGTCAGGATTCGAACACTGAAGCTTTCTTT
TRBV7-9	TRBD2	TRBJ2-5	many	CASSTGLVETQYF	TGTGCCAGCAGCACAGGACTAGTGGAGACCCAGTACTTC
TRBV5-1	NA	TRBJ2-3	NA	CASSRADPTDTQYF	TGCGCCAGCAGCCGAGCGGACCCCACAGATACGCAGTATTTT
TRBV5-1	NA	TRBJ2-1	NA	CASRPSPTPSEQFF	TGCGCCAGCCGTCCTTCCCCGACACCCAGTGAGCAGTTCTTC
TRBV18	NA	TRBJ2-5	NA	CASSPRAGVETQYF	TGTGCCAGCTCACCACGGGCCGGGGTAGAGACCCAGTACTTC
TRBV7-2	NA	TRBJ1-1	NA	CASSLQGLMNTEAFF	TGTGCCAGCAGCTTACAGGGTCTTATGAACACTGAAGCTTTCTTT
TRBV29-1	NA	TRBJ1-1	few	CSVEMWTFGEAFF	TGCAGCGTTGAAATGTGGACTTTTGGTGAAGCTTTCTTT
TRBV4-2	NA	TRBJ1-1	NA	CASSQDQGGTTEAFF	TGTGCCAGCAGCCAAGATCAAGGGGGTACTACTGAAGCTTTCTTT
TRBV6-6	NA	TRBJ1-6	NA	CASSYDQGVGSPLHF	TGTGCCAGCAGTTACGATCAGGGCGTTGGATCACCCCTCCACTTT
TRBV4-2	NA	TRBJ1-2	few	CASSQEMAEGSGGYTF	TGTGCCAGCAGCCAAGAAATGGCAGAAGGAAGCGGAGGCTACACCTTC
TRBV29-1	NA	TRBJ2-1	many	CSASLAANEQFF	TGCAGCGCCTCACTAGCTGCGAATGAGCAGTTCTTC
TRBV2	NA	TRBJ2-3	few	CAGTRQADTQYF	TGTGCCGGGACACGACAGGCGGATACGCAGTATTTT
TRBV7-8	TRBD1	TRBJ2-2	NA	CASSPGTGRTGELFF	TGTGCCAGCAGCCCGGGGACAGGGCGAACCGGGGAGCTGTTTTTT
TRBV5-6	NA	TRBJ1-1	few	CASSATGFVISLTEAFF	TGTGCCAGCAGCGCCACAGGGTTCGTGATAAGTCTAACTGAAGCTTTCTTT
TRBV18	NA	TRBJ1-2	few	CASSPAGDYGYTF	TGTGCCAGCTCACCGGCAGGGGATTATGGCTACACCTTC
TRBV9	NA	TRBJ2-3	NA	CASSSQGPTLTDTQYF	TGTGCCAGCAGCTCTCAGGGTCCGACACTCACAGATACGCAGTATTTT
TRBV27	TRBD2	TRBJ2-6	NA	CASSSLAGGPSGANVLTF	TGTGCCAGCAGTTCACTAGCGGGAGGGCCCTCTGGGGCCAACGTCCTGACTTTC
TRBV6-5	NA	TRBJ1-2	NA	CASRPNSNYGYTF	TGTGCCAGCAGGCCCAACTCAAACTATGGCTACACCTTC
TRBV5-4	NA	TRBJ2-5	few	CASSLSTQETQYF	TGTGCCAGCAGCTTGAGCACCCAAGAGACCCAGTACTTC
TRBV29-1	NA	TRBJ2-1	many	CSTRQNNEQFF	TGCAGCACCCGACAGAACAATGAGCAGTTCTTC
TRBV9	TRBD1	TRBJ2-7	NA	CASSVPRTGTFSYEQYF	TGTGCCAGCAGCGTACCCCGGACAGGGACCTTCTCCTACGAGCAGTACTTC
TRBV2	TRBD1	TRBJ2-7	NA	CASSGGQGTSYEQYF	TGTGCCAGCAGTGGGGGACAGGGGACGTCCTACGAGCAGTACTTC
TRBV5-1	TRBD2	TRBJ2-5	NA	CASSLRSSGSQETQYF	TGCGCCAGCAGCTTGCGCTCTAGCGGGTCCCAAGAGACCCAGTACTTC
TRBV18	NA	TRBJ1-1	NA	CASSGPYEAFF	TGTGCCAGCTCGGGGCCTTATGAAGCTTTCTTT
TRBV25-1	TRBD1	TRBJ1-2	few	CASSYRGSNYGYTF	TGTGCCAGCAGTTACAGGGGTTCTAACTATGGCTACACCTTC
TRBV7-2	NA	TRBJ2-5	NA	CASSSPGVETQYF	TGTGCCAGCAGCTCCCCAGGGGTGGAGACCCAGTACTTC
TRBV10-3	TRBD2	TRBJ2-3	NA	CAIGGLAGTDTQYF	TGTGCCATCGGGGGACTAGCGGGAACAGATACGCAGTATTTT
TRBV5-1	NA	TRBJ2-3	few	CASSSGGGTADTQYF	TGCGCCAGCAGCTCAGGGGGAGGTACGGCAGATACGCAGTATTTT
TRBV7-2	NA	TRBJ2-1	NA	CASSFDRNNEQFF	TGTGCCAGCAGCTTTGACAGAAACAATGAGCAGTTCTTC
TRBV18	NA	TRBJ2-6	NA	CASSPGAGVGANVLTF	TGTGCCAGCTCACCAGGCGCCGGGGTCGGGGCCAACGTCCTGACTTTC
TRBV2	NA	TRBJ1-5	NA	CASSVDSTQPQHF	TGTGCCAGCAGTGTCGACAGTACTCAGCCCCAGCATTTT
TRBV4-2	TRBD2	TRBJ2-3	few	CASSHQAGGTDTQYF	TGTGCCAGCAGCCACCAGGCGGGGGGCACAGATACGCAGTATTTT
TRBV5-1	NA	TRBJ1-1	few	CASSVDPTVNTEAFF	TGCGCCAGCAGCGTGGACCCGACTGTGAACACTGAAGCTTTCTTT
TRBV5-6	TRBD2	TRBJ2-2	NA	CASSLGPLGGDTGELFF	TGTGCCAGCAGCTTGGGGCCCTTGGGGGGGGACACCGGGGAGCTGTTTTTT
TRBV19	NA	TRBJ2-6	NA	CASSVQGYGANVLTF	TGTGCCAGTAGTGTACAGGGTTATGGGGCCAACGTCCTGACTTTC
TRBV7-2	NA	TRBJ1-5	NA	CASSLSFWSNQPQHF	TGTGCCAGCAGCTTGAGCTTCTGGAGCAATCAGCCCCAGCATTTT
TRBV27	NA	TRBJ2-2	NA	CASRMGAGTGELFF	TGTGCCAGCAGAATGGGGGCTGGAACCGGGGAGCTGTTTTTT
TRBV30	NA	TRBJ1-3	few	CAWSGGGIPVGFF	TGTGCCTGGAGTGGGGGGGGTATCCCCGTCGGATTTTTT